The TCR delta chain under discussion was sequenced for a study of gamma-delta T cells after stem cell transplantation. TCRdb used CATT to re-call clones from the RT-PCR reads. The sample lists about 1,400 delta-chain clones, 6.5% occurring once. This CDR3 contains 11 residues. In germline, CDR1 is GEAIGNYY, CDR2 EKD. Trimming shortened V by 5 bases and J by 5 bases, and 8 bases separated the two germline ends. This clone was seen a handful of times. This likely came from a read error, as a far larger clone is one base away. The chain employs TRDV2 and TRDJ1, with unresolved D. This clonotype originated in a human donor. It is not recorded whose cells these are; they may come from a transplant donor. Sequencing used gamma-delta T cells. The CDR3 DNA reads TGTGCCTGTGGCAAGGGGGATAAACTCATCTTT. Residues: CACGKGDKLIF.